Given below is one T cell receptor (beta chain) in context. This entry is derived from a study of glioma-infiltrating T cells after dendritic cell vaccination. Study-level information: Patients received three intradermal dendritic cell vaccine injections at biweekly intervals.

TCRB CDR3 was amplified from 2 ug genomic DNA or less. Assay used: immunoSEQ multiplex PCR; TCRdb lists only in-frame clones, some missing. The data show more than 95,000 clones, around 90% seen once. Germline V gene sequence: CDR1 MNHEY, CDR2 SVGAGI. CDR3 size: 14 residues. The V end lost 5 bases, the J end lost 1 base, and 11 bases lay between the germline ends. This sample's time point: after dendritic cell vaccination, including at tumor progression/relapse. Material: blood, obtained after dendritic cell vaccination. The J gene is TRBJ1-2, the V gene TRBV6-5; no firm D call. The sequence derives from a human donor with glioblastoma. The CDR3 nucleotides are TGTGCCAGCAGTGAAGGAGGGATTAACTATGGCTACACCTTC. It yields the protein CASSEGGINYGYTF.